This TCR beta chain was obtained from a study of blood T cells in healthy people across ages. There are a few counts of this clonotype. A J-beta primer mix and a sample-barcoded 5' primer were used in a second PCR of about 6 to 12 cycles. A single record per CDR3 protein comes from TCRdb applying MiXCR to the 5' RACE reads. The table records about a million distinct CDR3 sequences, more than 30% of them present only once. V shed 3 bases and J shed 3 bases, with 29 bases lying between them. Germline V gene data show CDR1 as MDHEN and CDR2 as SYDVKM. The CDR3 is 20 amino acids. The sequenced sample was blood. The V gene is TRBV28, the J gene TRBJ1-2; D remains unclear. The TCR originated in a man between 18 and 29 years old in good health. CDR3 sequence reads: CASSFPPAGPTTDLDYGYTF. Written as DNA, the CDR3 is TGTGCCAGCAGTTTCCCCCCGGCAGGCCCCACCACCGACTTGGACTATGGCTACACCTTC.